Each of the 8 T cell receptor beta chains below was sequenced from the same sample in a study of T cell changes during pregnancy in multiple sclerosis. Libraries were prepared by immunoSEQ multiplex PCR; TCRdb keeps only in-frame clonotypes and omits some of them. The sample has approximately 50,000 clones; about 89% are singletons. Sequences were derived from CD8+ T cells from peripheral blood mononuclear cells, sampled after pregnancy. Receptors were obtained from a female donor with multiple sclerosis, enrolled in a pregnancy study.

The chain couples TRBV10-3 to TRBJ1-1, with 9 bases aligning to TRBD1. Germline CDR1 and CDR2: ENHRY and SYGVKD. The CDR3 is made up of 10 amino acids. With V trimmed by 10 bases and J by 10 bases, 4 bases remained unmatched. In DNA form, the CDR3 reads TGTGCCAGCGGACAGGGGATAGCTTTCTTT. Amino acids: CASGQGIAFF.

The chain couples TRBV7-9 to TRBJ1-1, with TRBD1 matching 8 bases. CDR1 and CDR2 from the germline V gene are SEHNR and FQNEAQ (reference sequence). Trimming cost V 7 bases and J 4 bases; bases outside gene matches: 8. This CDR3 contains 14 residues. The CDR3: CASTPDRVITEAFF. The CDR3 bases are TGTGCCAGCACCCCGGACAGGGTGATCACTGAAGCTTTCTTT.

V and J are TRBV7-3 and TRBJ2-2; 7 nucleotides match TRBD1. Germline lookup yields CDR1 SGHTA and CDR2 FQGTGA. V dropped 5 bases and J dropped 6; count of bases not matched to a gene: 6. The CDR3 is 14 amino acids. This chain's CDR3 is CASSNNRGAGELFF. The CDR3 DNA reads as TGTGCCAGCAGCAACAACAGGGGAGCCGGGGAGCTGTTTTTT.

V and J are TRBV10-3 and TRBJ1-6, with TRBD1 matching 9 bases. The CDR3 is 17 residues long. Germline V gene lookup returns CDR1 ENHRY and CDR2 SYGVKD. V dropped 2 bases and J dropped 0; count of bases not matched to a gene: 2. The CDR3 loop reads CAISEGQGSSYNSPLHF. CDR3 DNA: TGTGCCATCAGTGAGGGACAGGGGAGCTCCTATAATTCACCCCTCCACTTT.

This clone was found a few times. The chain is built from TRBV20-1 and TRBJ1-1, with D possibly matching TRBD1 (5 bases). Germline V lookup: CDR1 DFQATT, CDR2 SNEGSKA (reference sequence). With 3 bases removed from V and 10 bases from J, the gap between germline ends came to 12 bases. The CDR3 has 11 amino acids. The CDR3 coding sequence is TGCAGTGCTAGGGAAAGGGGTGCAGCTTTCTTT. Translating it yields CSARERGAAFF.

The chain combines TRBV7-9 with TRBJ2-5; perhaps TRBD2 as D (6 bases). Deletions cut 5 bases from V and 1 base from J, with 14 bases between. This CDR3 region has 15 residues. Per germline, CDR1 SEHNR and CDR2 FQNEAQ (reference sequence). CDR3 sequence reads: CASSPTRTFQETQYF. In nucleotides, the CDR3 is TGTGCCAGCAGCCCGACTAGAACCTTCCAAGAGACCCAGTACTTC.

This clone was counted a few times. V and J are TRBV7-9 and TRBJ1-6; a weak D match, TRBD1 (6 bases). The V gene's germline CDR1 is SEHNR and CDR2 FQNEAQ (reference sequence). Trimming left V 5 bases short and J 10 bases short, with 18 bases between. This CDR3 comprises 15 residues. CDR3 in DNA: TGTGCCAGCAGCCTGGGGGCACAGGGTCACTCACCCCTCCACTTT. Residues: CASSLGAQGHSPLHF.

This chain uses TRBV5-6 with TRBJ2-7; D is ambiguous. The germline V and J ends were trimmed by 0 bases and 2 bases, with 9 bases remaining between them. Germline loops: CDR1 SGHDT, CDR2 YYEEEE. The CDR3 totals 14 residues. The CDR3 nucleotides read TGTGCCAGCAGCTTGGGGGCCCTAACCTACGAGCAGTACTTC. Translation: CASSLGALTYEQYF. Together with reference TRBV5-6 and TRBJ2-7, the CDR3 gives the full variable domain: DAGVTQSPTHLIKTRGQQVTLRCSPKSGHDTVSWYQQALGQGPQFIFQYYEEEERQRGNFPDRFSGHQFPNYSSELNVNALLLGDSALYLCASSLGALTYEQYFGPGTRLTVT.